This T cell receptor (beta chain) was documented in a study of blood T cell repertoires in COVID-19 (dated by TCRdb to about 2020). In the study overall: The collaborator samples originated in the United States, Italy and Spain and spanned the acute and convalescent phases of COVID-19. The samples were drawn from the first 160 participants of the ongoing ImmuneRACE study and from over a thousand subjects provided by 6 global collaborators. Where HLA class I and class II types were available, the types were taken from metadata supplied by the sample provider, not from assay-based typing. The material from the prospective study consisted of cDNA or gDNA derived from T cells, B-cell-depleted T cells, or PBMCs. The dataset comprised deeply sampled blood TCRbeta repertoires from subjects exposed to, actively infected with, or recovered from COVID-19. Nearly every sample came with metadata listing a de-identified subject ID, COVID-19 status, age in years and sex. The repertoires were released in a freely available public database meant as a resource for research on the immune response to SARS-CoV-2. Summary of the overall study and its limitations: The amount of clinical and demographic metadata varied by source and participant and was provided uncurated.

For this chain, trimming is 6 bases at the V end and 5 bases at the J end, and the number of junction bases without a gene match is 4. The CDR3 runs 15 residues from the cysteine to the phenylalanine. Solely the CDR3 DNA is kept, with 45 bases framed from the first base. From the germline V gene, CDR1 is MNHEY and CDR2 is SVGAGI. About this clone itself: Its binding antigen is unknown. Base quality data are lacking; no much larger clone is found one base away.

TCRbeta CDR3 regions were amplified from genomic DNA by means of the immunoSEQ Assay, a bias-controlled multiplex PCR. Concerning the study's data processing: Nucleated cell counts per sample were estimated from amplification of reference gene primers within the assay. To quantify the absolute abundance of each unique TCRbeta CDR3 rearrangement, sequence reads were collapsed and filtered. For each sample, productive Simpson clonality was calculated by taking the square root of Simpson's diversity index across productive rearrangements. TCRdb carries this immuneACCESS record with in-frame sequences only. Its versions omit some clonotypes, under half of them owing to an unresolved V gene in the studies checked, with the rest unexplained. V, J and clone size derive from that table, while D and trimming were established from the DNA sequence. The sample data list over 120,000 clones, and about 80% of these were observed just once. In total, the top ten clones hold roughly 4.4% of the sample.

Whole blood was collected in K2EDTA tubes by collaborating institutions according to the institutions' own protocols. For TCRbeta analysis, collaborators shipped samples in one of three forms: frozen whole blood, isolated PBMCs, or DNA extracted from either of those sample types. The sequence links TRBV6-5 to TRBJ2-5; 15 bases in between match TRBD2. Sequenced material: peripheral blood. This clonotype originated in a human donor in a cohort sampled during active COVID-19. The DNA sequence follows: TGTGCCAGCAGCGGACTAGCGGGGGGGCGGGAGACCCAGTACTTC. This gives the protein CASSGLAGGRETQYF.